The present TCR beta chain was sequenced within a study of circulating CD8 cells and anti-PD-1 response in melanoma (dated by TCRdb to 2018 to 2021). Looking at the study overall: Patients received nivolumab intravenously at 3 mg/kg every 2 weeks. The TCR repertoire analysis included about eleven melanoma patients, of whom 7 were non-responders and 4 were responders. In on-treatment samples, a biotinylated anti-human IgG4 antibody was used to detect PD-1. Patients with complete or partial responses were counted as responders, while patients with stable or progressive disease (RECIST v1.1) were counted as non-responders. The melanoma cohort included some 13 patients, of whom seven received anti-PD-1 as first-line therapy and six had previously received targeted therapy or immunotherapy.

This clonotype is judged medium-sized (0.01 to 0.1%). There is no known antigen for this receptor. One base away there is no much larger clone; base qualities are not given. TCRdb names NextSeq 500 as the instrument used. The QIAseq Immune Repertoire RNA Library Kit, Human TCR Panel was used to prepare TCR libraries from 15 ng of total RNA. The TCR libraries were sequenced on an Illumina NextSeq using a Mid Output V2 kit and asymmetric 261x41 paired-end reads. Every TCR library was diluted to 4 to 5 nM, then pooled, denatured and loaded at roughly 0.94 pM. From the authors' description of their analysis: TCR FASTQ files were processed in the QIAGEN GeneGlobe Data Analysis Center, and downstream analysis was performed in R 3.5.2. Clonality was computed as one minus Shannon entropy normalized by the log of the number of unique productive sequences. For each subset, Fisher exact tests at 5% FDR were used to find TRA or TRB clonotypes whose abundance differed between baseline and M1. Differentially abundant clonotypes were grouped as emerging, expanding, contracting or non-expanding/contracting. Morisita's overlap index was used to measure repertoire overlap between patients. The public reads were run again by TCRdb, first through fastp at Q25 and then through MiXCR, and only productive beta chains were kept. Each entry is one CDR3 protein sequence, shown with its most common DNA and genes. For this entry, the V and J calls and clone size follow TCRdb and not the study's own pipeline. The sample contains 950 to 1,200 distinct CDR3 sequences, over 9.5% of them found a single time. Of the sample, under 6.5% falls within the top ten clones.

Using a BD FACSAria II cell sorter, four subsets defined by PD-1 and/or TIGIT were sorted from live CD3+CD8+TCRalphabeta+ cells. To characterize how relevant each subset is to anti-PD-1 therapy response, circulating CD8 T cells were sorted into four subsets based on PD-1 and TIGIT expression. Both TCR alpha and TCR beta chains were sequenced from each sorted CD8 T-cell subset. Peripheral blood was drawn before the first anti-PD-1 injection and after two and four injections. PBMCs were immediately isolated by Ficoll gradient centrifugation. Until use, PBMCs were cryopreserved in liquid nitrogen in RPMI containing approximately 20% FCS and approximately 10% DMSO. After thawing, PBMCs were stained with a viability dye and with antibodies against CD3, CD8alpha, TCRalphabeta, PD-1 and TIGIT. The RNeasy Kit was used to extract total RNA, and all samples came in with a RIN above 7. Relative to germline, V is 2 bases shorter and J is 7 bases shorter, with 21 bases between their ends. CDR1 LNHDA and CDR2 SQIVND are derived from the germline V gene (reference sequence). The CDR3 covers 17 residues, taking in both the cysteine and the phenylalanine. Here the CDR3 DNA is all that survives: 51 bases in frame from base 1.

The paper as a whole reports these results and caveats: Only baseline and M1 samples, drawn from a small cohort with few responders, went into the published TCR repertoire comparisons. Since no tumor material could be accessed, the researchers instead assessed tumor reactivity using peptide assays on expanded sorted subsets. Between subsets, repertoires were largely private, with fewer than 7% of TRB clonotypes shared at M1, and the highest sharing was seen between DPOS and TIGIT. The highest diversity was observed in the DNEG repertoire, similar and higher clonality was shown by the PD-1 and DPOS repertoires, and the lowest diversity was found in the TIGIT repertoires. The authors pointed out that the cohort included both treatment-naive and previously treated patients, and that this mix could influence the results. Because of limited material, replicates were generally not included when the experiments were performed.

The sample consisted of CD8+ T cells from PBMCs, taken at baseline or after one month of anti-PD-1 therapy (not recorded which). The sequence derives from a human donor with melanoma. This receptor chain uses TRBV19 and TRBJ1-5, with an unclear D gene assignment. The CDR3 amino acid sequence is: CASSIIYGEGFWQPQHF. At the DNA level, the sequence is TGTGCCAGTAGTATAATTTACGGGGAAGGATTCTGGCAGCCCCAGCATTTT.